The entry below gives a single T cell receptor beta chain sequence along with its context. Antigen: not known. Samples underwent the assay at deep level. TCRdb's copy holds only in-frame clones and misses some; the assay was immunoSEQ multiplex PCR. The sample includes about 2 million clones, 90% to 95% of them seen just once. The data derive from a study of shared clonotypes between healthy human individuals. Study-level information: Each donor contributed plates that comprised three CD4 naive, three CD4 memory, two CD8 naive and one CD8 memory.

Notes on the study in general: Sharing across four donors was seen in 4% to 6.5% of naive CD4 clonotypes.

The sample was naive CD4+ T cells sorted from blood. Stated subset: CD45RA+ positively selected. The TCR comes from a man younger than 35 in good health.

The CDR3 DNA follows: TGTGCCAGCAGTGTTACAGTAGTGAGCTACAATGAGCAGTTCTTC. It codes for CASSVTVVSYNEQFF. The rearrangement joins TRBV2 to TRBJ2-1; D not resolved. Germline V gene lookup returns CDR1 SNHLY and CDR2 FYNNEI. The CDR3 consists of 15 residues. The V gene lost 4 bases and the J gene lost 3 bases, with 13 bases spanning the gap.